These 3 T cell receptor beta chains came from one sample sequenced in a study of shared clonotypes between healthy human individuals. Naivety among CD8 cells was defined by CD45RO negativity and positive CCR7 selection, thereby excluding terminally differentiated effector memory CD45RA+ cells. Libraries were prepared by immunoSEQ multiplex PCR; TCRdb keeps only in-frame clonotypes and omits some of them. In the table there are about 800,000 clones, roughly 96% of which are singletons. Sequencing was carried out using naive CD8+ T cells sorted from blood. The receptors shown here come from a man aged 25-40 years in good health.

The chain combines TRBV5-4 with TRBJ1-1, with a weak D call TRBD1 (6 bases). The V gene's germline CDR1 is SGHNT and CDR2 YYREEE (reference sequence). The V end was cut by 7 bases, the J end by 4 bases, with 14 bases between. The length of the CDR3 is 13 residues. The CDR3 nucleotides are TGTGCCAGCGAAGAGGGGGGAGGCACTGAAGCTTTCTTT. This encodes CASEEGGGTEAFF.

J is TRBJ2-1 and V is TRBV27, with 9 bases aligning to TRBD2. Looked up from germline, CDR1 is MNHEY and CDR2 is SMNVEV (reference sequence). With 4 bases clipped from V and 3 bases from J, the junction kept 4 bases outside the gene matches. The CDR3 loop spans 15 amino acids. CDR3 sequence reads: CASSSRLADYNEQFF. CDR3 in DNA: TGTGCCAGCAGTTCCCGACTAGCGGACTACAATGAGCAGTTCTTC.

The V and J genes are TRBV6-5 and TRBJ2-1; TRBD2 is a possible D gene (6 bases). Deletions cut 5 bases from V and 7 bases from J, with 9 bases between. The CDR3 has 12 amino acids. Germline V gene sequence: CDR1 MNHEY, CDR2 SVGAGI. CDR3 sequence reads: CASSDSGNEQFF. Here the CDR3 DNA reads TGTGCCAGCAGTGACAGCGGGAATGAGCAGTTCTTC.